This T cell receptor beta chain stems from a study of OX40 agonist ivuxolimab in advanced cancers. For the study at large: Those enrolled were 80% to 85% male, with a mean age of roughly 62 years and ages from about 20 to 90.

Overall study results and limits: Both blood CD4+ and CD8+ T cells showed clonal growth by week 6 at 0.1 to 3.0 mg/kg.

Clones were read by immunoSEQ multiplex PCR, and TCRdb kept only the in-frame ones, dropping some. The sample includes tens of thousands of clones, roughly 77% of them seen just once. On this clone itself: Its antigen is not known.

Germline CDR1 reads SEHNR; CDR2 reads FQNEAQ (reference sequence). The CDR3 contains 14 residues. Trimming took 6 bases from V and 0 from J, leaving 6 bases between them. This chain uses TRBV7-9 with TRBJ2-6; D gene uncertain. Here the sequenced sample was CD4+ or CD8+ T cells sorted from blood, taken in a trial of the OX40 agonist ivuxolimab. The receptor's source is an adult with an advanced solid tumor such as melanoma, head and neck, liver or kidney cancer. The CDR3 DNA reads as TGTGCCAGCAGGTCACTCTCTGGGGCCAACGTCCTGACTTTC. Translation gives CASRSLSGANVLTF.